A single sample is the source of the 14 T cell receptor beta chains below, sequenced in a study of shared clonotypes between healthy human individuals. TCRdb keeps only in-frame clones here, not all; method: immunoSEQ multiplex PCR. Here the sample spans over 2 million clones, roughly 92% being singletons. The sequenced sample consisted of naive CD4+ T cells from PBMCs. Subset of the sample: CD45RA+ positively selected. Receptors were obtained from a man aged 18 to 35 in good health. Some clones in this sample may be carry-over from other donors' samples.

The chain links TRBV7-2 to TRBJ2-2; 11 bases map to TRBD1. Germline-derived CDR1 and CDR2 are SGHTA and FQGNSA. V gave up 5 bases and J gave up 6 bases; unmatched junction bases: 8. This CDR3 has 16 amino acids. The CDR3 reads CASSPPGQGGPGELFF. CDR3 coding DNA: TGTGCCAGCAGCCCGCCGGGACAGGGGGGCCCCGGGGAGCTGTTTTTT.

Remarks on this clone: Other DNA sequences in this sample translate to the same CDR3. This chain uses TRBV10-3 with TRBJ1-5; D uncertain. The CDR3 is 13 amino acids. Trimming took off 6 bases at V and 0 bases at J, with 6 bases between the two ends. Germline V gives CDR1 ENHRY, CDR2 SYGVKD. This chain's CDR3 is CAIRGNSNQPQHF. CDR3 DNA: TGTGCCATCAGGGGAAATAGCAATCAGCCCCAGCATTTT.

The chain combines TRBV28 with TRBJ2-2; weak D call: TRBD1 (6 bases). Per the germline V gene, CDR1 is MDHEN and CDR2 is SYDVKM. This CDR3 contains 15 residues. V shed 6 bases and J shed 5 bases, with 16 bases lying between them. CDR3 nucleotide sequence: TGTGCCAGCAGGTATCCCGGGACAATAACCGGGGAGCTGTTTTTT. Its protein product is CASRYPGTITGELFF.

This rearrangement joins TRBV10-3 to TRBJ2-3, with TRBD2 identical over 7 bases. The CDR3 length is 17 residues. J was trimmed by 0 bases and V by 4 bases; bases with no gene match: 10. The V gene's germline CDR1 is ENHRY and CDR2 SYGVKD. The CDR3: CAISGTGGKTSTDTQYF. The CDR3 nucleotides are TGTGCCATCAGTGGTACGGGGGGAAAGACTAGCACAGATACGCAGTATTTT.

The chain uses TRBV4-1 and TRBJ2-1; D possibly corresponds to TRBD1 (6 bases). Germline loops: CDR1 MGHRA, CDR2 YSYEKL. Between the trimmed V and J ends, which lost 1 base and 7 bases, there was a span of 17 bases. This CDR3 has 16 residues. The CDR3 reads CASSQVRGGRENEQFF. The CDR3 DNA reads TGCGCCAGCAGCCAAGTACGAGGGGGTAGAGAAAATGAGCAGTTCTTC.

This chain joins TRBV7-2 and TRBJ1-1; no firm D call. Trimming took off 2 bases at V and 0 bases at J, with 16 bases between the two ends. The CDR3 totals 17 residues. From germline, CDR1 is SGHTA and CDR2 FQGNSA. CDR3 nucleotides: TGTGCCAGCAGCTTATCAGTTTCACGTGTCATGAACACTGAAGCTTTCTTT. Translating it yields CASSLSVSRVMNTEAFF.

V usage is TRBV11-2 and J usage is TRBJ2-1; tentatively, D is TRBD2 (5 bases). Deletions cut 1 base from V and 5 bases from J, with 9 bases between. The germline V gene has CDR1 SGHAT and CDR2 FQNNGV. This CDR3 region has 14 residues. The CDR3 region is CASSLASGHNEQFF. For the CDR3, the DNA is TGTGCCAGCAGCTTAGCCAGCGGCCACAATGAGCAGTTCTTC. Full variable domain (rest looked up from reference TRBV11-2 and TRBJ2-1): EAGVAQSPRYKIIEKRQSVAFWCNPISGHATLYWYQQILGQGPKLLIQFQNNGVVDDSQLPKDRFSAERLKGVDSTLKIQPAKLEDSAVYLCASSLASGHNEQFFGPGTRLTVL.

This clone was observed a few times. The junction departs from germline at one end; a sequencing error may be responsible. This rearrangement joins TRBV18 to TRBJ1-5; D remains ambiguous. The length of the CDR3 is 14 residues. CDR1 KGHSH and CDR2 LQKENI come from the germline V gene. CDR3 DNA sequence: TGTGCCAGCTCACCACCGACTAGCAGTCAGCCCCAGCATTTT. This codes for CASSPPTSSQPQHF.

The V and J genes are TRBV28 and TRBJ2-3; 10 bases line up with TRBD1. CDR3 size: 16 residues. V dropped 5 bases and J dropped 4; count of bases not matched to a gene: 9. Germline CDR1 reads MDHEN; CDR2 reads SYDVKM. The CDR3 loop is CASSTPGQGKSDTQYF. The CDR3 region has the DNA TGTGCCAGCAGTACCCCGGGACAGGGGAAGTCAGATACGCAGTATTTT.

This clone appeared a single time. This rearrangement joins TRBV27 to TRBJ1-1; D is undetermined. This CDR3 is 14 amino acids long. Trimming took 4 bases from V and 1 from J, leaving 10 bases between them. Per germline, CDR1 MNHEY and CDR2 SMNVEV (reference sequence). This CDR3 is CASSSPRENTEAFF. The CDR3 DNA sequence: TGTGCCAGCAGTTCCCCCCGGGAGAACACTGAAGCTTTCTTT.

This chain links TRBV9 with TRBJ1-2, with D unresolved. From germline, CDR1 is SGDLS and CDR2 YYNGEE. V was cut by 5 bases and J by 7 bases, with 12 bases left in between. This CDR3 comprises 12 residues. CDR3 protein: CASSKTRAGYTF. CDR3 coding DNA: TGTGCCAGCAGTAAGACGAGGGCTGGCTACACCTTC.

Note on this clone: Other DNA sequences within the sample encode an identical CDR3. The chain couples TRBV11-2 to TRBJ1-1, with no clear D. The CDR3 extends over 13 amino acids. The V and J ends lost 1 base and 2 bases respectively, with 5 bases between them. Germline values: CDR1 SGHAT, CDR2 FQNNGV. The CDR3 region has the DNA TGTGCCAGCAGCTTAGGGAGTAACACTGAAGCTTTCTTT. It translates to CASSLGSNTEAFF. Variable domain in full (rest from reference TRBV11-2 and TRBJ1-1): EAGVAQSPRYKIIEKRQSVAFWCNPISGHATLYWYQQILGQGPKLLIQFQNNGVVDDSQLPKDRFSAERLKGVDSTLKIQPAKLEDSAVYLCASSLGSNTEAFFGQGTRLTVV.

J is TRBJ2-1 and V is TRBV10-3, with 12 bases aligning to TRBD2. Germline lookup yields CDR1 ENHRY and CDR2 SYGVKD. V was pared by 4 bases and J by 9 bases, with 7 bases of the junction left unmatched. The CDR3 contains 15 residues. CDR3 nucleotide sequence: TGTGCCATCAGTGTCCGGCTAGCGGGAGGGGTTGAGCAGTTCTTC. Protein: CAISVRLAGGVEQFF.

The chain employs TRBV6-1 and TRBJ2-7; 8 bases agree with TRBD1. CDR3 size: 15 residues. With V trimmed by 6 bases and J by 2 bases, 9 bases remained unmatched. CDR1 and CDR2 (germline): MNHNS, SASEGT. CDR3 in DNA: TGTGCCAGCAGGCGGACAGGGAGCATCCCCTACGAGCAGTACTTC. This codes for CASRRTGSIPYEQYF.